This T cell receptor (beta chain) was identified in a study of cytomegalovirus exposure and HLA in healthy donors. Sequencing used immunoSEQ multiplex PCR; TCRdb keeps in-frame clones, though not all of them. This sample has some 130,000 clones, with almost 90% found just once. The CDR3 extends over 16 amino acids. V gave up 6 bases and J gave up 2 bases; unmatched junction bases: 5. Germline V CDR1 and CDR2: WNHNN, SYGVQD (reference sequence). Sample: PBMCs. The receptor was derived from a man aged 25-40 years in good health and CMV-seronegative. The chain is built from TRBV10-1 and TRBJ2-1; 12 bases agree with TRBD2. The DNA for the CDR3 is TGCGCCAGCAGCCTCGGACTAGCGGGACCCTACAATGAGCAGTTCTTC. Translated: CASSLGLAGPYNEQFF.